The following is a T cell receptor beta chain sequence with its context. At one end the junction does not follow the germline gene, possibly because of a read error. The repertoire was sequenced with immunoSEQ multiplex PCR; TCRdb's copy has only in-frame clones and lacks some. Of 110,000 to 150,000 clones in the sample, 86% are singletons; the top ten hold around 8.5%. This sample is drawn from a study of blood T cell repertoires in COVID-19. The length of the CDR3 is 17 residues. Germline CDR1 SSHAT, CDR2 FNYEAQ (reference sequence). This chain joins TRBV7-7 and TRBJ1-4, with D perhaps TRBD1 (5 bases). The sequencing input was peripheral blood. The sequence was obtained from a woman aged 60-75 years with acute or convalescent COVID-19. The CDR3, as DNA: TGTGCTAGCAGCTTAACAAGGGGCGTCCCAACTAATGAAAAACTGTTTTTT. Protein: CASSLTRGVPTNEKLFF.